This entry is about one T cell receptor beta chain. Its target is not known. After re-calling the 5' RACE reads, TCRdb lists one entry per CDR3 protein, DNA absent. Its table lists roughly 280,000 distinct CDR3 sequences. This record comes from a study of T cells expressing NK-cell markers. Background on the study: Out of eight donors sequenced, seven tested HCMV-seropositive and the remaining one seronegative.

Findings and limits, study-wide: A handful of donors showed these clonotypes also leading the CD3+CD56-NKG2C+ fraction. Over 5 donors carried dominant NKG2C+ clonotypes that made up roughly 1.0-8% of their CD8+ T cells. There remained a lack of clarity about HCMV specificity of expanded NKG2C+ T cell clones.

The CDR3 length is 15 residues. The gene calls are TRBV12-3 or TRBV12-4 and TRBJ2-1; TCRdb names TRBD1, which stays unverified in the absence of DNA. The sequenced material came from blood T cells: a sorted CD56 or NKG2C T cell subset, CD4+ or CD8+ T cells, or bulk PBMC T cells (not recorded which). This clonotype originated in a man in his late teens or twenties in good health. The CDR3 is CASSPTGTGNNEQFF.